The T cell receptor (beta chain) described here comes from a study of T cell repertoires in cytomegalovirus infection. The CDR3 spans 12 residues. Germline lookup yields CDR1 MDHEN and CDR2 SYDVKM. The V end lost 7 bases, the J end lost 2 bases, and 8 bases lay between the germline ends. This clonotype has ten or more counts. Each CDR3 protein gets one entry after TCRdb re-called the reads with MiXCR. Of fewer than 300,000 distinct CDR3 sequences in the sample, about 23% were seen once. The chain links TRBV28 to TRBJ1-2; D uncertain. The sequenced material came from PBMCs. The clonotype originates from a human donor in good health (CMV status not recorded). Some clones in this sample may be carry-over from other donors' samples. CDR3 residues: CASNSVNYGYTF. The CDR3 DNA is TGTGCCAGCAACTCGGTGAACTATGGCTACACCTTC.